This T cell receptor beta chain derives from a study of early T cells in non-severe SARS-CoV-2 infection. The overall study: It was bulk RNA from unsorted whole blood that was sequenced, and the chains were unpaired. The study, taken as a whole, reports: The matching step, a VDJdb search, favored anti-spike CD8 responses and missed private and CD4 specificities.

This clonotype was recorded only once. Antigen specificity is unknown. One end of the junction does not line up with germline, which may come from a read error. The CDR3 covers 13 residues. Germline-derived CDR1 and CDR2 are MDHEN and SYDVKM. Researchers attached unique molecular identifiers to individual cDNA molecules. TCRdb processed the 5' RACE reads anew with MiXCR; each CDR3 protein has one entry. The top ten clones hold 5% to 7% of a sample with more than 75,000 distinct CDR3 sequences, about 14% of them seen once. The receptor comes from an adult who was a healthcare worker with PCR-confirmed SARS-CoV-2 infection or an uninfected control (not recorded which). This chain connects TRBV28 to TRBJ2-4; D tentatively fits TRBD1 or TRBD2 (6 bases each). Sequencing was carried out using whole blood. The CDR3 protein is CTSSQGGKNIQYF. CDR3 nucleotides: TGTACCAGCAGTCAAGGGGGGAAAAACATTCAGTACTTC.